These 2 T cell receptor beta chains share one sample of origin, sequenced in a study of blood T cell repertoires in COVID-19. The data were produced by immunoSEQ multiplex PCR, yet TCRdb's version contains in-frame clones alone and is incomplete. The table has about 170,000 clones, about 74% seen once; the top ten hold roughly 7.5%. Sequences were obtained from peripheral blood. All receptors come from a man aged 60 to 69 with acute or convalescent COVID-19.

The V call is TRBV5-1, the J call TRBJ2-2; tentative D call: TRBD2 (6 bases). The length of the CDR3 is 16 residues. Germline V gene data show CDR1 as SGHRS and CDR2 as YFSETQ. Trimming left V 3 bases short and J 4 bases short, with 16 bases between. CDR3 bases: TGCGCCAGCAGCTCCCGGGAGATACCCAGCACCGGGGAGCTGTTTTTT. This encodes CASSSREIPSTGELFF.

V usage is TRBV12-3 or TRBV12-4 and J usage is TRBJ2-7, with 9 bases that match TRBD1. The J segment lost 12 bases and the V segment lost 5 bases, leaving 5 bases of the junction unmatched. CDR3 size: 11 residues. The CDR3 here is CASSGGQGPYF. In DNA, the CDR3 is TGTGCCAGCAGTGGGGGACAGGGTCCGTACTTC.